These T cell receptor beta chains were read from a single sample in a study of PD-1 blockade in classical Hodgkin lymphoma. Profiled with immunoSEQ multiplex PCR; TCRdb holds only in-frame clones, not every one. The sample has about 40,000 clones; around 87% are singletons. This specimen was peripheral blood mononuclear cells (PBMCs), taken at baseline. The receptors come from a human donor with classical Hodgkin lymphoma. The CDR3 runs from the conserved cysteine through the conserved F or W. D genes are given only for firm matches. Clone size is given for some rows only: seen once, a few or many times, or a class if the clone is expanded.

v_gene	d_gene	abundance	j_gene	CDR3aa	CDR3nt
TRBV7-8	.	.	TRBJ2-1	CASSFTTGVIQTSHPYNEQFF	TGTGCCAGCAGCTTTACGACAGGGGTGATCCAGACTAGCCACCCCTACAATGAGCAGTTCTTC
TRBV27	.	.	TRBJ1-1	CASSWRRPNTEAFF	TGTGCCAGCAGTTGGAGACGGCCGAACACTGAAGCTTTCTTT
TRBV7-3	.	.	TRBJ2-2	CASGGLNTGELFF	TGTGCCAGCGGGGGCCTGAACACCGGGGAGCTGTTTTTT
TRBV6-6	TRBD1	.	TRBJ1-1	CASILTGGNTEAFF	TGTGCCAGCATTTTGACAGGGGGAAACACTGAAGCTTTCTTT
TRBV13	TRBD2	.	TRBJ2-1	CASSSPGGPDNEQFF	TGTGCCAGCAGCTCCCCGGGGGGGCCAGACAATGAGCAGTTCTTC
TRBV5-1	.	.	TRBJ2-1	CASSPKLVSSYNEQFF	TGCGCCAGCAGCCCAAAACTTGTGAGCTCCTACAATGAGCAGTTCTTC
TRBV7-8	.	.	TRBJ1-1	CASSLLTQGIEAFF	TGTGCCAGCAGCTTACTAACACAGGGTATTGAAGCTTTCTTT
TRBV10-3	.	.	TRBJ1-6	CAISVTGGEGSPLHF	TGTGCCATCAGTGTGACGGGGGGCGAAGGTTCACCCCTCCACTTT
TRBV6-6	TRBD2	.	TRBJ2-1	CASNTLAGGHYNEQFF	TGTGCCAGCAACACACTAGCGGGGGGTCACTACAATGAGCAGTTCTTC
TRBV10-3	.	.	TRBJ2-5	CAISAQEGRETQYF	TGTGCCATCAGTGCACAGGAGGGCCGGGAGACCCAGTACTTC
TRBV18	TRBD1	.	TRBJ1-2	CASSSRTGQNYGYTF	TGTGCCAGCTCTTCAAGGACAGGACAAAACTATGGCTACACCTTC
TRBV9	.	.	TRBJ2-3	CASSVSRADTQYF	TGTGCCAGCAGCGTATCCCGAGCAGATACGCAGTATTTT
TRBV5-1	.	.	TRBJ2-3	CASSWLRTDTQYF	TGCGCCAGCAGTTGGCTACGCACAGATACGCAGTATTTT
TRBV7-2	.	.	TRBJ2-7	CASSLRGIEHFYEQYF	TGTGCCAGCAGCTTAAGGGGCATAGAACACTTCTACGAGCAGTACTTC
TRBV7-6	.	.	TRBJ2-4	CASSLAVSRGSKNIQYF	TGTGCCAGCAGCTTAGCGGTATCCAGGGGTTCCAAAAACATTCAGTACTTC
TRBV27	TRBD1	.	TRBJ1-1	CASRLYSDPGQMNTEAFF	TGTGCCAGCAGGTTATACTCCGATCCGGGACAGATGAACACTGAAGCTTTCTTT
TRBV6-5	.	.	TRBJ1-5	CASRGYSNQPQHF	TGTGCCAGCAGGGGTTATAGCAATCAGCCCCAGCATTTT
TRBV25-1	.	.	TRBJ2-1	CASSGTGRRLTNEQFF	TGTGCCAGCAGTGGGACGGGGAGGAGACTTACTAATGAGCAGTTCTTC
TRBV7-9	.	.	TRBJ1-2	CASSPDTGPYGYTF	TGTGCCAGCAGCCCAGACACGGGGCCCTATGGCTACACCTTC
TRBV6-5	TRBD1	.	TRBJ2-5	CATQDRGPSRAQYF	TGTGCCACCCAAGACAGGGGCCCCTCAAGAGCCCAGTACTTC
TRBV19	.	.	TRBJ1-5	CASSIGLGGRGNQPQHF	TGTGCCAGTAGTATAGGGCTTGGGGGGCGCGGTAACCAGCCCCAGCATTTT
TRBV11-2	TRBD2	.	TRBJ2-1	CASSLVGGTSGSYNEQFF	TGTGCCAGCAGCTTAGTAGGGGGGACTAGCGGCTCCTACAATGAGCAGTTCTTC
TRBV6-5	TRBD1	few	TRBJ1-6	CASSYGGDRGSPLHF	TGTGCCAGCAGTTATGGAGGGGACAGGGGATCACCCCTCCACTTT